This T cell receptor (beta chain) was recorded in a study of T cell responses to AZD1222 COVID-19 vaccine. Study results and caveats: Clonal diversity was possibly underestimated, and the donors were mostly white British, with more females. Of spike-specific TCRs, nearly half reportedly target regions left unmutated in variants.

As regards this clone: Antigen specificity is unknown.

Sequencing used immunoSEQ multiplex PCR; TCRdb keeps in-frame clones, though not all of them. The profile shows under 150,000 clones, around 90% of them singletons. The V end lost 4 bases, the J end lost 1 base, and 10 bases lay between the germline ends. The CDR3 contains 15 residues. Per the germline V gene, CDR1 is LNHDA and CDR2 is SQIVND (reference sequence). The clonotype was recovered from an adult in good health. The chain recombines TRBV19 with TRBJ1-4, with D possibly being TRBD1 (5 bases). Sample: peripheral blood, taken on day 0 of AZD1222 vaccination. The CDR3 loop is CASSTRGGTNEKLFF. CDR3 DNA sequence: TGTGCCAGTAGTACAAGGGGAGGAACTAATGAAAAACTGTTTTTT.